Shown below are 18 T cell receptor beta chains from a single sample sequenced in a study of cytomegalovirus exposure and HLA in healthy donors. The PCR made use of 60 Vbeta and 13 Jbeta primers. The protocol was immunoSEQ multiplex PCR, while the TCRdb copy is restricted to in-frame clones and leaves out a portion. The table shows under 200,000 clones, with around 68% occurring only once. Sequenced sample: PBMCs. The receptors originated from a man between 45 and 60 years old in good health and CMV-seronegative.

The CDR3 reads CASSLVSEGYEQYF. The CDR3 DNA is TGTGCCAGCAGCTTAGTTAGCGAGGGCTACGAGCAGTACTTC. The rearrangement links TRBV11-2 to TRBJ2-7, with D perhaps matching TRBD2 (5 bases). V was clipped by 1 base and J by 3 bases, with 10 bases between them. Looked up from germline, CDR1 is SGHAT and CDR2 is FQNNGV. This CDR3 is 14 amino acids long.

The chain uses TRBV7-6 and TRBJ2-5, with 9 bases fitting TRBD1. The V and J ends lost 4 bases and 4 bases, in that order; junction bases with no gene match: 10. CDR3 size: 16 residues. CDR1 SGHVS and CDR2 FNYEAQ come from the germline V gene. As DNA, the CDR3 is TGTGCCAGCAGCTACGAAATCAGGACAGGGGTAGAGACCCAGTACTTC. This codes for CASSYEIRTGVETQYF.

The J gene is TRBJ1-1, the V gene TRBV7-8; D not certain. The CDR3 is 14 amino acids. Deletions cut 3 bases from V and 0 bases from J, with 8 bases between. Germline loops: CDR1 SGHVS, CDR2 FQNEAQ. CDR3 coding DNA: TGTGCCAGCAGCTTGAGGAGTTTGAACACTGAAGCTTTCTTT. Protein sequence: CASSLRSLNTEAFF.

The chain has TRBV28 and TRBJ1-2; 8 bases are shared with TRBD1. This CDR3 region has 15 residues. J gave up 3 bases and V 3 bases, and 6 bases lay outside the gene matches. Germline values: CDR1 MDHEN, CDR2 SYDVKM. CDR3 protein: CASSFAGGLDYGYTF. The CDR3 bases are TGTGCCAGCAGTTTTGCAGGGGGCCTTGACTATGGCTACACCTTC.

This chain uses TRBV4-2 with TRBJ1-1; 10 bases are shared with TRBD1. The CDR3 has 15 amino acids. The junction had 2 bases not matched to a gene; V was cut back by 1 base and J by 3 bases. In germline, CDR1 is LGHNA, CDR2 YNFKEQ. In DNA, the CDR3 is TGTGCCAGCAGCCAAGGGGACAGGGGTGACACTGAAGCTTTCTTT. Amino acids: CASSQGDRGDTEAFF.

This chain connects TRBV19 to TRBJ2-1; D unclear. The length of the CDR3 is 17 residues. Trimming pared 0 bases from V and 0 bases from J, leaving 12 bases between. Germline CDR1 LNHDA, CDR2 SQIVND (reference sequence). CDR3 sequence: CASSIDHQPSSYNEQFF. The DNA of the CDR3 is TGTGCCAGTAGTATAGATCACCAACCGAGCTCCTACAATGAGCAGTTCTTC.

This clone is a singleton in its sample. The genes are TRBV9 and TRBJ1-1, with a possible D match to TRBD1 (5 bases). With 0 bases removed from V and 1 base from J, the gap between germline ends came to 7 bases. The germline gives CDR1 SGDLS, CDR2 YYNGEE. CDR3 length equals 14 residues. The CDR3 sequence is CASSVVQGNTEAFF. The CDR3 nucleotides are TGTGCCAGCAGCGTAGTGCAGGGGAACACTGAAGCTTTCTTT.

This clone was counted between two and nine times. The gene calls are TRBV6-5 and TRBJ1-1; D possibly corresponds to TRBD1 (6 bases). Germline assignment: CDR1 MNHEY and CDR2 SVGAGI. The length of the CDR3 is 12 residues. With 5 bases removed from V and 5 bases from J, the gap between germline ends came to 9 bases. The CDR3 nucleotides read TGTGCCAGCAGTCTAAGGGGGACTGAAGCTTTCTTT. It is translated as CASSLRGTEAFF.

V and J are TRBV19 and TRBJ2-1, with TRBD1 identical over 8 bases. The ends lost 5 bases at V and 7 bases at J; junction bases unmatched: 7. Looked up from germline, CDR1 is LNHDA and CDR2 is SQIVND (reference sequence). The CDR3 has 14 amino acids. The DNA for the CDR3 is TGTGCCAGTAGTGCCAGGGGGCGTCTAAATGAGCAGTTCTTC. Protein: CASSARGRLNEQFF.

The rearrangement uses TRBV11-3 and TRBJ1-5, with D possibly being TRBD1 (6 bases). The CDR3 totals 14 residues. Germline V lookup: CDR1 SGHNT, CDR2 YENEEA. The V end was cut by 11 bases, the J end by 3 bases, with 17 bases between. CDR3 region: CAGSATGHNQPQHF. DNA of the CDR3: TGTGCCGGTTCTGCGACAGGTCACAATCAGCCCCAGCATTTT.

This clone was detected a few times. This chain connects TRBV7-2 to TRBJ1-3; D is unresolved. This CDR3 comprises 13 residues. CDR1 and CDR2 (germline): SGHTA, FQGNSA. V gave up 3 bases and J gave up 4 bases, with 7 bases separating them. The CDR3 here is CASSFGFGNTIYF. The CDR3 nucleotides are TGTGCCAGCAGCTTCGGTTTCGGAAACACCATATATTTT.

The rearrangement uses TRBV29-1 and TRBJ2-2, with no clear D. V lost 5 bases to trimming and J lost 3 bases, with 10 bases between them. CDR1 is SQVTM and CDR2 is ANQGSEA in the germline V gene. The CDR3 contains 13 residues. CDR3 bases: TGCAGCGTTCTTATTACTTACACCGGGGAGCTGTTTTTT. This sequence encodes CSVLITYTGELFF.

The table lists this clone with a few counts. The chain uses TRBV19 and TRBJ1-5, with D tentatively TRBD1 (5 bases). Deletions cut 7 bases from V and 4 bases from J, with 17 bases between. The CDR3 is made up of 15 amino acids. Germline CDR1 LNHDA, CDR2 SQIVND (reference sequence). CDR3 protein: CASILGGALNQPQHF. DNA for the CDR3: TGTGCCAGTATCCTTGGCGGGGCCCTAAATCAGCCCCAGCATTTT.

CDR3 coding DNA: TGCGCCAGCAGCTTGCTGTGGGGGGAAGGGACTGAAGCTTTCTTT. It translates to CASSLLWGEGTEAFF. This chain connects TRBV5-1 to TRBJ1-1; possibly TRBD1 for D (5 bases). CDR1 and CDR2 from the germline V gene are SGHRS and YFSETQ. V shed 1 base and J shed 5 bases, with 15 bases lying between them. The CDR3 is made up of 15 amino acids.

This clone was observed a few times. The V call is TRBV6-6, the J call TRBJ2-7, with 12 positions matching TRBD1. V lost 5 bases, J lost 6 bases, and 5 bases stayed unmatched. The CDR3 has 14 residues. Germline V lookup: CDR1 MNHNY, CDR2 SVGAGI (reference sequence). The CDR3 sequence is CASSRGTGGSEQYF. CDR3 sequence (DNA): TGTGCCAGCAGTCGCGGGACAGGGGGCTCCGAGCAGTACTTC.

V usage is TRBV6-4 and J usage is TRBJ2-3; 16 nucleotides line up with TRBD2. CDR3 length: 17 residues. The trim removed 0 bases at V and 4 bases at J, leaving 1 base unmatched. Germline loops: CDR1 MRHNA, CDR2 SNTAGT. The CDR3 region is CASSDSGTSGGADTQYF. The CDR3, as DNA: TGTGCCAGCAGTGACTCCGGGACTAGCGGGGGGGCAGATACGCAGTATTTT.

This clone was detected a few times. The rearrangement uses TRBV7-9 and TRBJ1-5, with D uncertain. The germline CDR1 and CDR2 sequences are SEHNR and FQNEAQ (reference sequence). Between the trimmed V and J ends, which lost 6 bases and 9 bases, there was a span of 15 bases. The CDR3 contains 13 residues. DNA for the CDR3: TGTGCCAGCAGTTCCCCCGGTGTTTGGCCCCAGCATTTT. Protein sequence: CASSSPGVWPQHF.

The CDR3 bases are TGTGCCAGCAGCCAAGGCTCGGAGGGACGGTATAATTCACCCCTCCACTTT. Protein sequence: CASSQGSEGRYNSPLHF. V usage is TRBV14 and J usage is TRBJ1-6; D is possibly TRBD1 (5 bases). Germline CDR1 SGHDN, CDR2 FVKESK. The V gene lost 1 base and the J gene lost 4 bases, with 14 bases spanning the gap. This CDR3 has 17 amino acids.